Following are 19 T cell receptor beta chains from one sample sequenced in a study of metastatic and nonmetastatic thyroid tumors. Thyroid surgery had not been preceded by any treatment in any patient. Using MiXCR, TCRdb re-called clones from the PCR reads. The data contain approximately 84,000 clones, 14% to 15% of them singletons. Specimen: blood. Source of these receptors: a female donor with papillary thyroid cancer or a benign thyroid nodule (not recorded which). Some clones in this sample may be carry-over from other donors' samples.

This clone was seen many times. This rearrangement joins TRBV4-2 to TRBJ1-4; 7 bases match TRBD1. Germline loops: CDR1 LGHNA, CDR2 YNFKEQ. J was trimmed by 7 bases and V by 0 bases; bases with no gene match: 5. The CDR3 is 15 residues long. The CDR3 coding sequence is TGTGCCAGCAGCCAAGAGGAGGGGGCTACTGAAAAACTGTTTTTT. This codes for CASSQEEGATEKLFF.

This clone has a count of ten or more. Additional DNA sequences in this sample encode the identical CDR3. This sequence joins TRBV2 and TRBJ2-5; D is possibly TRBD2 (5 bases). Trimming shortened V by 9 bases and J by 5 bases, and 16 bases separated the two germline ends. CDR1 SNHLY and CDR2 FYNNEI come from the germline V gene. The CDR3 has 13 amino acids. The CDR3 nucleotides are TGTGCCAGTGCGGGCGGTCCATGGGAGACCCAGTACTTC. This encodes CASAGGPWETQYF.

This clone was observed at least ten times. This rearrangement joins TRBV10-3 to TRBJ2-3; possible D gene TRBD1, 6 bases. The CDR3 runs 13 residues. Trimming shortened V by 8 bases and J by 4 bases, and 13 bases separated the two germline ends. The germline V gene has CDR1 ENHRY and CDR2 SYGVKD. In DNA form, the CDR3 reads TGTGCCATCGGCACAGGGAACTCAGATACGCAGTATTTT. This codes for CAIGTGNSDTQYF.

At least ten counts were recorded for this clone. The chain uses TRBV5-1 and TRBJ1-3; 9 nucleotides match TRBD1. This CDR3 is 18 amino acids long. V lost 0 bases to trimming and J lost 2 bases; unmatched junction nucleotides: 9. The germline gives CDR1 SGHRS, CDR2 YFSETQ. CDR3 sequence reads: CASSLAGMDRGPGNTIYF. For the CDR3, the DNA is TGCGCCAGCAGCTTGGCCGGGATGGACAGGGGACCTGGAAACACCATATATTTT.

The chain links TRBV9 to TRBJ1-1; tentatively, D is TRBD1 (5 bases). The germline V gene encodes CDR1 SGDLS and CDR2 YYNGEE. This CDR3 comprises 15 residues. Trimming left V 4 bases short and J 1 base short, with 14 bases between. CDR3 residues: CASSPRGGTNTEAFF. In DNA, the CDR3 is TGTGCCAGCAGCCCTCGGGGTGGGACGAACACTGAAGCTTTCTTT.

This clone was seen repeatedly, ten times or more. The chain links TRBV20-1 to TRBJ2-1; 11 bases align to TRBD2. The germline V gene has CDR1 DFQATT and CDR2 SNEGSKA (reference sequence). CDR3 size: 15 residues. The junction had 3 bases not matched to a gene; V was cut back by 0 bases and J by 5 bases. In DNA, the CDR3 is TGCAGTGCTAGAGAATGGACTAGCGGGCACAATGAGCAGTTCTTC. It translates to CSAREWTSGHNEQFF.

The chain carries TRBV20-1 and TRBJ2-5, with TRBD2 identical over 8 bases. V lost 2 bases to trimming and J lost 2 bases; unmatched junction nucleotides: 4. The CDR3 sequence is 14 residues long. Germline V gene data show CDR1 as DFQATT and CDR2 as SNEGSKA (reference sequence). CDR3 protein: CSARSGSEQETQYF. CDR3 coding DNA: TGCAGTGCTAGAAGCGGGAGTGAACAAGAGACCCAGTACTTC.

As for this clone: The CDR3 ends on some other residue instead of the conserved phenylalanine or tryptophan, so this is likely a read error. The chain joins TRBV11-1 to TRBJ2-6; possibly TRBD1 for D (5 bases). Trimming pared 6 bases from V and 0 bases from J, leaving 15 bases between. The germline V gene has CDR1 SGHAT and CDR2 FQDESV (reference sequence). This CDR3 is 17 amino acids long. The CDR3 DNA is TGTGCCAGCAGATTTTACAGGTTCGGCTCTGGGGCCAACGTCCTGACTTTA. Protein sequence: CASRFYRFGSGANVLTL.

This clone was counted ten times or more. The chain employs TRBV28 and TRBJ2-5; 7 bases line up with TRBD2. The CDR3 runs to 12 residues. The germline V gene encodes CDR1 MDHEN and CDR2 SYDVKM. The CDR3 sequence: CASGIPQETQYF. The CDR3 region has the DNA TGTGCGAGCGGGATACCCCAAGAGACCCAGTACTTC. Full variable domain (remainder filled in from reference TRBV28 and TRBJ2-5): DVKVTQSSRYLVKRTGEKVFLECVQDMDHENMFWYRQDPGLGLRLIYFSYDVKMKEKGDIPEGYSVSREKKERFSLILESASTNQTSMYLCASGIPQETQYFGPGTRLLVL.

This clone has more than one count but fewer than ten. The junction shows a germline mismatch at one end, possibly a read error. The rearrangement uses TRBV6-2 or TRBV6-3 and TRBJ1-5; 7 bases fit TRBD1. CDR3 length equals 17 residues. Germline loops: CDR1 MNHEY, CDR2 SVGEGT. The CDR3 loop is CASSPPRQGAWKQHQHF. As DNA, the CDR3 is TGTGCCAGCAGTCCCCCACGACAGGGTGCGTGGAAGCAGCACCAGCATTTT.

The rearrangement links TRBV2 to TRBJ2-1; unclear D gene. Germline assignment: CDR1 SNHLY and CDR2 FYNNEI. Trimming left V 4 bases short and J 7 bases short, with 8 bases between. The CDR3 totals 12 residues. CDR3 amino acids: CASSVCQNEQFF. CDR3 in DNA: TGTGCCAGCAGTGTATGTCAAAATGAGCAGTTCTTC.

In regard to this clone: This clone may be a read error of a much larger clone one base away. This CDR3 is also generated by other DNA sequences in the sample. The rearrangement links TRBV4-1 to TRBJ2-2; D possibly corresponds to TRBD1 (5 bases). Trimming removed 0 bases at V and 5 bases at J, with 16 bases between. The CDR3 extends over 17 amino acids. Per germline, CDR1 MGHRA and CDR2 YSYEKL. As DNA, the CDR3 is TGCGCCAGCAGCCAAGATCTGGGGCTTTCGGGTACCGGGGAGCTGTTTTTT. Protein sequence: CASSQDLGLSGTGELFF.

Note on this clone: This could be a read error, since a much larger clone is one nucleotide away. The J gene is TRBJ2-3, the V gene TRBV5-5; D not certain. Germline V gene data show CDR1 as SGHKS and CDR2 as YYEKEE (reference sequence). The CDR3 covers 15 residues. V lost 0 bases and J 6 bases, leaving 14 bases between the germline ends. CDR3 amino acids: CASSLGDRDGDTQYF. The DNA of the CDR3 is TGTGCCAGCAGCTTGGGGGATCGAGATGGGGATACGCAGTATTTT. Full variable domain (rest looked up from reference TRBV5-5 and TRBJ2-3): DAGVTQSPTHLIKTRGQQVTLRCSPISGHKSVSWYQQVLGQGPQFIFQYYEKEERGRGNFPDRFSARQFPNYSSELNVNALLLGDSALYLCASSLGDRDGDTQYFGPGTRLTVL.

This clone came up a few times. The genes are TRBV6-2 or TRBV6-3 and TRBJ2-7, with 7 bases identical to TRBD1. This CDR3 contains 16 residues. V shed 4 bases, J shed 4 bases, and the junction held 13 bases outside the gene matches. Germline CDR1 reads MNHEY; CDR2 reads SVGEGT. The CDR3 DNA sequence: TGTGCCAGCAGTTCCCCTGGGACAGTGGGCTGGTACGAGCAGTACTTC. Its translation is CASSSPGTVGWYEQYF.

The chain uses TRBV7-6 and TRBJ2-3; the D gene is possibly TRBD2 (6 bases). The CDR3 extends over 16 amino acids. Trimming removed 5 bases from V and 0 bases from J, with 15 bases in between. Germline assignment: CDR1 SGHVS and CDR2 FNYEAQ. The CDR3 region is CASSLRQSGSTDTQYF. As DNA, the CDR3 is TGTGCCAGCAGCCTAAGACAAAGCGGGAGCACAGATACGCAGTATTTT.

A word on this clone: This clone may be a read error of a much larger clone one base away. This sample includes further DNA sequences coding for the same CDR3. The genes are TRBV19 and TRBJ2-1; D possibly corresponds to TRBD2 (8 bases). V lost 7 bases to trimming and J lost 4 bases, with 20 bases between them. In germline, CDR1 is LNHDA, CDR2 SQIVND (reference sequence). CDR3 length equals 16 residues. CDR3 residues: CASIAGLGGSYNEQFF. The CDR3 DNA is TGTGCCAGTATCGCGGGACTAGGGGGCTCATACAATGAGCAGTTCTTC.

This clone appeared many times. This chain connects TRBV2 to TRBJ1-2; unclear D gene. The CDR3 totals 14 residues. Germline loops: CDR1 SNHLY, CDR2 FYNNEI. Trimming stripped 8 bases from V and 7 bases from J, with 20 bases between. This CDR3 is CASSDRVERSGYTF. The DNA for the CDR3 is TGTGCCAGCTCCGATCGGGTAGAAAGGAGTGGCTACACCTTC.

There are many counts of this clone. This chain uses TRBV7-9 with TRBJ1-5; 7 bases are shared with TRBD1. The CDR3 length is 14 residues. Trimming removed 5 bases from V and 5 bases from J; junction bases left unmatched: 6. Germline-derived CDR1 and CDR2 are SEHNR and FQNEAQ (reference sequence). The CDR3 coding sequence is TGTGCCAGCAGCCCAACAACAGGGGATCAGCCCCAGCATTTT. It specifies CASSPTTGDQPQHF.

This clone was observed at least ten times. The rearrangement uses TRBV27 and TRBJ2-1; 7 bases are a match to TRBD2. The CDR3 sequence is 15 residues long. The germline gives CDR1 MNHEY, CDR2 SMNVEV (reference sequence). J lost 1 base, V lost 8 bases, and 8 bases had no gene match. The DNA for the CDR3 is TGTGCCAGCGGATACCGGGGGGTATCCTACAATGAGCAGTTCTTC. Encoded protein: CASGYRGVSYNEQFF.